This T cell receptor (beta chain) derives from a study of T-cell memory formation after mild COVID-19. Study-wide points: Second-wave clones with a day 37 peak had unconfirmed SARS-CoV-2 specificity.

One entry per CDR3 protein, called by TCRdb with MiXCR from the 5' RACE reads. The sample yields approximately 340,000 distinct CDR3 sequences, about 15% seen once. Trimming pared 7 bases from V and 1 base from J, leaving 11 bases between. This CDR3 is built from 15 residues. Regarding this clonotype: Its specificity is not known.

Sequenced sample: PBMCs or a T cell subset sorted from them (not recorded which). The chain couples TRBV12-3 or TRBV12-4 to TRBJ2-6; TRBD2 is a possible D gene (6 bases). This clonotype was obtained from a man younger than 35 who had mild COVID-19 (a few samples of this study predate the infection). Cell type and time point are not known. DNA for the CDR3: TGTGCCAGCACCCCGGGGGAGTCTGGGGCCAACGTCCTGACTTTC. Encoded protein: CASTPGESGANVLTF.